This T cell receptor beta chain originates from a study of blood T cell repertoires in COVID-19. Study-wide context: COVID-19 samples from acute and convalescent phases originated in the United States, Italy and Spain. Sample material is recorded as cDNA or gDNA derived from T cells, B-cell-depleted T cells, or PBMCs.

CDR3 length equals 16 residues. V lost 0 bases, J lost 5 bases, and 15 bases lay in between. The germline V gene encodes CDR1 LGHNT and CDR2 FRNRAP. Sequencing was performed with immunoSEQ multiplex PCR; in TCRdb, only in-frame clones are kept and a portion is missing. Among 120,000 to 150,000 clones listed, roughly four fifths were seen once. The rearrangement joins TRBV12-5 to TRBJ2-3; a weak D match, TRBD1 (6 bases). This TCR came from a human donor in a cohort sampled during active COVID-19. Sequencing was carried out using peripheral blood. CDR3 DNA: TGTGCTAGTGGTTTGGTAGTGACAGGACAATTAGATACGCAGTATTTT. Translation gives CASGLVVTGQLDTQYF.